What follows are 10 T cell receptor beta chains derived from one specimen sequenced in a study of T-cell memory formation after mild COVID-19. TCRdb re-called the 5' RACE reads through MiXCR, storing one row per CDR3 protein. The sample has a few hundred thousand distinct CDR3 sequences, 14% seen once. The material sequenced was PBMCs or a T cell subset sorted from them (not recorded which). The source is a young man who had mild COVID-19 (a few samples of this study predate the infection). Cell type and time point are not known.

This clonotype was detected only a few times. The CDR3: CASTRETGGINEQYF. As DNA, the CDR3 is TGCGCCAGCACCCGGGAAACAGGGGGCATTAACGAGCAGTACTTC. The V gene is TRBV5-1, the J gene TRBJ2-7; 9 nucleotides agree with TRBD1. There are 15 residues in the CDR3. Germline CDR1 is SGHRS and CDR2 is YFSETQ. With V trimmed by 6 bases and J by 5 bases, 12 bases remained unmatched.

Many counts were recorded for this clonotype. The rearrangement joins TRBV20-1 to TRBJ1-3; 9 bases map to TRBD1. Germline CDR1 is DFQATT and CDR2 is SNEGSKA (reference sequence). The CDR3 extends over 14 amino acids. Trimming took 4 bases from V and 4 from J; bases not matched to a gene: 5. In DNA, the CDR3 is TGCAGTGCTACCCGGACAGGGGAAGGAAACACCATATATTTT. Translation: CSATRTGEGNTIYF.

The gene calls are TRBV6-5 and TRBJ2-7, with D perhaps TRBD1 (7 bases). CDR1 and CDR2 (germline): MNHEY, SVGAGI. The CDR3 loop spans 16 amino acids. Deletions cut 5 bases from V and 5 bases from J, with 22 bases between. The CDR3 spells CASSDTSGGSSNEQYF. In DNA form, the CDR3 reads TGTGCCAGCAGTGACACTTCAGGGGGGTCTTCCAACGAGCAGTACTTC.

A few counts support this clonotype. It is unclear where the CDR3 begins or ends on the DNA, so no DNA is shown, and the CDR3 is as TCRdb lists it. The chain recombines TRBV6-2 or TRBV6-3 with TRBJ1-1; the table's D call, TRBD1, has no DNA check behind it. Both ends counted, the CDR3 spans 15 residues. From germline, CDR1 is MNHEY and CDR2 SVGEGT. The chain's CDR3 is CASSTSTGEETEAFF.

This clonotype showed up many times. DNA of the CDR3: TGTGCTAGTGGTTCCCCTACCCTAGCCAAAAACATTCAGTACTTC. The encoded protein is CASGSPTLAKNIQYF. The chain uses TRBV12-5 and TRBJ2-4, with D uncertain. The CDR3 contains 15 residues. V was cut by 4 bases and J by 0 bases, with 10 bases left in between. Germline CDR1 is LGHNT and CDR2 is FRNRAP.

This clonotype was detected ten times or more. The V and J genes are TRBV10-2 and TRBJ2-3; 8 nucleotides agree with TRBD2. J lost 6 bases, V lost 3 bases, and 14 bases had no gene match. CDR1 and CDR2 from the germline V gene are WSHSY and SAAADI. The CDR3 length is 17 residues. The CDR3: CASSDNRPSGSHDTQYF. The CDR3 nucleotides read TGCGCCAGCAGTGATAACCGGCCTAGCGGGTCACACGATACGCAGTATTTT.

The chain has TRBV7-2 and TRBJ1-2; D unresolved. Trimming removed 5 bases from V and 3 bases from J, with 4 bases in between. Germline CDR1 SGHTA, CDR2 FQGNSA. CDR3 length equals 11 residues. CDR3 coding DNA: TGTGCCAGCAGCCGGGACTATGGCTACACCTTC. Protein sequence: CASSRDYGYTF.

In this sample, this clonotype turned up a few times. CDR3 sequence: CASSLPAWGRVEETQYF. The CDR3, as DNA: TGTGCCAGCAGTTTACCCGCTTGGGGTAGGGTTGAAGAGACCCAGTACTTC. V gene TRBV28 combines with J gene TRBJ2-5; no reliable D call. Germline V gene lookup returns CDR1 MDHEN and CDR2 SYDVKM. With 2 bases removed from V and 3 bases from J, the gap between germline ends came to 19 bases. There are 17 residues in the CDR3.

J is TRBJ2-3 and V is TRBV20-1, with 7 nucleotides matching TRBD1. There are 15 residues in the CDR3. The V gene end was trimmed by 6 bases and the J gene end by 5 bases; junction bases not matched to a gene: 14. Germline values: CDR1 DFQATT, CDR2 SNEGSKA (reference sequence). CDR3 region: CSAPRTGVLGDTQYF. The CDR3 region has the DNA TGCAGTGCACCGCGGACAGGCGTTTTGGGAGATACGCAGTATTTT.

The chain couples TRBV4-2 to TRBJ1-6; D not resolved. From germline, CDR1 is LGHNA and CDR2 YNFKEQ. Trimming removed 1 base from V and 3 bases from J, with 10 bases in between. The CDR3 loop spans 16 amino acids. The CDR3 DNA sequence: TGTGCCAGCAGCCAAGCCCCTGGCTTCTATAATTCACCCCTCCACTTT. Translating it yields CASSQAPGFYNSPLHF.